The rows below give T cell receptor beta chains drawn from one sample of a study of T cell repertoires in cytomegalovirus infection. TCRdb independently ran MiXCR on the reads; one entry per CDR3 protein. The sample contains some 940,000 distinct CDR3 sequences, around 32% of which appear only once. No antigens are known for them. Specimen: cultured CD8+ T cells from PBMCs, collected from culture after CMV antigen stimulation. The receptors stem from a human donor in good health (CMV status not recorded). Some clones in this sample may be carry-over from other donors' samples. Each CDR3 is given with its conserved first and last residue. Each record gives: V gene, J gene, CDR3 protein.

>TRBV27|TRBJ1-6
CASTPGTEDSPLHF
>TRBV20-1|TRBJ2-7
CSAMAGIAYEQYF
>TRBV25-1|TRBJ2-5
CASSEFFLGQQETQYF
>TRBV4-1|TRBJ1-5
CASSQDPGSGQPQHF
>TRBV29-1|TRBJ2-2
CSVLRGSGELFF
>TRBV12-3/TRBV12-4|TRBJ2-5
CASSPGTSIKETQYF
>TRBV12-3/TRBV12-4|TRBJ2-7
CASNLFGSYEQYF
>TRBV4-2|TRBJ2-3
CASSQEVGLARMPDTQYF
>TRBV20-1|TRBJ2-1
CSARDRENYNEQFF
>TRBV6-2/TRBV6-3|TRBJ1-1
CASSYGTVAFF
>TRBV19|TRBJ1-2
CASRDRGGLRYGYTF
>TRBV7-9|TRBJ1-2
CASSLEGTGIFIYGYTF
>TRBV4-2|TRBJ2-3
CASSPSSFSTDTQYF
>TRBV15|TRBJ1-2
CATSPGADRIHGYTF
>TRBV6-2/TRBV6-3|TRBJ2-5
CASSTRTRQETQYF
>TRBV7-9|TRBJ2-1
CASLGYNEQFF
>TRBV12-5|TRBJ2-5
CASGLALSEGMVTVFPETQYF
>TRBV5-1|TRBJ1-1
CASSLAADQNTEAFF
>TRBV4-3|TRBJ1-1
CASSQDRGPPAPFTEAFF
>TRBV7-8|TRBJ2-3
CASSPGGEGDTQYF
>TRBV7-3|TRBJ2-4
CASSPGQGGSAKNIQYF
>TRBV25-1|TRBJ2-5
CASSEGNQETQYF
>TRBV20-1|TRBJ2-7
CSAPNRGTDYEQYF
>TRBV6-5|TRBJ1-1
CASSTQGALNTEAFF
>TRBV4-1|TRBJ1-1
CASSQDLEGNTEAFF
>TRBV7-7|TRBJ1-1
CASSNGENTEAFF
>TRBV12-3/TRBV12-4|TRBJ2-3
CASSLATPDTQYF
>TRBV12-3/TRBV12-4|TRBJ1-5
CASSPWGRVGFNQPQHF
>TRBV29-1|TRBJ1-1
CSILQGGILF
>TRBV2|TRBJ1-1
CASSPLRQGARGNTEAFF
>TRBV7-9|TRBJ2-2
CASSARPNTGELFF
>TRBV27|TRBJ2-1
CASSFQRGVTSNEQSF
>TRBV24-1|TRBJ1-1
CATSRTGSGTEAFF
>TRBV2|TRBJ1-3
CASSGRTVGNTIYF
>TRBV24-1|TRBJ1-2
CATSDLYGYTF
>TRBV7-6|TRBJ1-5
CASSLGVGNHPQHF
>TRBV6-6|TRBJ1-1
CASSYSRAGGKGTEAFF
>TRBV5-4|TRBJ1-4
CASSWKRETTNEKLFF
>TRBV29-1|TRBJ1-2
CSATGTYGYTF
>TRBV7-6|TRBJ2-2
CASSSNPDSRYGELFF
>TRBV6-5|TRBJ2-2
CASHLMGDLRRFSDTGELFF
>TRBV7-9|TRBJ1-5
CASSPPTGESNQPQHF
>TRBV9|TRBJ2-5
CASSATVGQQETQYF
>TRBV2|TRBJ2-7
CASTIVIYEQYF
>TRBV7-2|TRBJ1-1
CASSPRPFF
>TRBV6-6|TRBJ1-1
CASSYSRTGPINTEAFF
>TRBV27|TRBJ1-1
CASSTSGATEAFF
>TRBV6-5|TRBJ1-1
CASSPSGRNEAFF
>TRBV3-1|TRBJ1-1
CASSQEAGQGAHTEAFF
>TRBV27|TRBJ2-2
CASTPLGNGELFF
>TRBV12-5|TRBJ2-7
CASGLALGTGFYEQYF
>TRBV6-6|TRBJ1-5
CASSYPPGPSNQPQHF
>TRBV11-2|TRBJ2-7
CASSLDRGRGYEQYF